The 21 T cell receptor beta chains listed next were all sequenced from one sample in a study of OX40 agonist ivuxolimab in advanced cancers. Profiling relied on immunoSEQ multiplex PCR, and the TCRdb table lists in-frame clones only, not all of them. The sample contains 100,000 to 110,000 clones, about 88% of which appear only once. Specimen: CD4+ or CD8+ T cells sorted from blood, collected in a trial of the OX40 agonist ivuxolimab. Every receptor here comes from an adult with an advanced solid tumor such as melanoma, head and neck, liver or kidney cancer.

V gene TRBV19 combines with J gene TRBJ1-1, with 7 bases fitting TRBD1. CDR3 length equals 14 residues. Germline CDR1 reads LNHDA; CDR2 reads SQIVND (reference sequence). Trimming took 6 bases from V and 5 from J; bases not matched to a gene: 9. For the CDR3, the DNA is TGTGCCAGTAGGCCAGACAGGGTCGTTACTGAAGCTTTCTTT. Protein sequence: CASRPDRVVTEAFF. Supplemented by reference TRBV19 and TRBJ1-1, the full variable domain reads DGGITQSPKYLFRKEGQNVTLSCEQNLNHDAMYWYRQDPGQGLRLIYYSQIVNDFQKGDIAEGYSVSREKKESFPLTVTSAQKNPTAFYLCASRPDRVVTEAFFGQGTRLTVV.

J is TRBJ2-7 and V is TRBV4-1, with D possibly matching TRBD1 (5 bases). The V end was cut by 3 bases, the J end by 2 bases, with 14 bases between. The CDR3 loop spans 15 amino acids. Germline lookup yields CDR1 MGHRA and CDR2 YSYEKL. CDR3 protein: CASSHPSQATYEQYF. CDR3 in DNA: TGCGCCAGCAGCCACCCCTCACAGGCTACCTACGAGCAGTACTTC.

CDR3 bases: TGTGCCAGCAGCTTAGGAGCTGCGGGAGGGCGGGAGACCCAGTACTTC. Translation: CASSLGAAGGRETQYF. The rearrangement joins TRBV7-7 to TRBJ2-5, with 9 bases lining up with TRBD2. The germline V gene has CDR1 SSHAT and CDR2 FNYEAQ (reference sequence). The V gene end was trimmed by 1 base and the J gene end by 5 bases; junction bases not matched to a gene: 8. There are 16 residues in the CDR3.

The genes are TRBV7-3 and TRBJ2-1, with D perhaps TRBD1 or TRBD2 (5 bases each). V gave up 2 bases and J gave up 0 bases, with 17 bases separating them. The germline CDR1 and CDR2 sequences are SGHTA and FQGTGA. This CDR3 has 18 amino acids. The DNA of the CDR3 is TGTGCCAGCAGCTTAGACCCCGGGGCCCAAACCTCCTACAATGAGCAGTTCTTC. Encoded protein: CASSLDPGAQTSYNEQFF.

This clone was seen a handful of times. J is TRBJ1-2 and V is TRBV10-3; D is unclear. Between the trimmed V and J ends, which lost 4 bases and 4 bases, there was a span of 13 bases. The CDR3 length is 14 residues. Germline CDR1 reads ENHRY; CDR2 reads SYGVKD. CDR3 DNA: TGTGCCATCAGTGGGCTAGGAGGCGGCTATGGCTACACCTTC. It specifies CAISGLGGGYGYTF.

This clone has just one count. The chain uses TRBV28 and TRBJ1-2; 12 nucleotides agree with TRBD1. The CDR3 extends over 18 amino acids. CDR1 is MDHEN and CDR2 is SYDVKM in the germline V gene. J lost 8 bases, V lost 5 bases, and 18 bases had no gene match. The CDR3 spells CASSPPGIPGQGAGGYTF. Written as DNA, the CDR3 is TGTGCCAGCAGTCCCCCGGGGATCCCGGGACAGGGGGCGGGAGGCTACACCTTC.

The chain has TRBV5-1 and TRBJ1-3; D perhaps matches TRBD1 (6 bases). With 3 bases removed from V and 2 bases from J, the gap between germline ends came to 12 bases. CDR1 is SGHRS and CDR2 is YFSETQ in the germline V gene. This CDR3 region has 15 residues. The CDR3 DNA follows: TGCGCCAGCAGCTCCGGGACAACCACTGGAAACACCATATATTTT. The encoded protein is CASSSGTTTGNTIYF.

The chain combines TRBV19 with TRBJ2-1, with D possibly matching TRBD2 (6 bases). The CDR3 has 15 amino acids. V lost 6 bases and J lost 2, with 14 bases in between. From germline, CDR1 is LNHDA and CDR2 SQIVND (reference sequence). The CDR3 DNA follows: TGTGCCAGTAGGGGGCGCGGGGTTCCCTACAATGAGCAGTTCTTC. It yields the protein CASRGRGVPYNEQFF.

The rearrangement uses TRBV7-2 and TRBJ1-1; 8 nucleotides match TRBD1. V was clipped by 1 base and J by 0 bases; unmatched bases: 13. Looked up from germline, CDR1 is SGHTA and CDR2 is FQGNSA. The CDR3 spans 19 residues. CDR3 sequence: CASSLGAGQGKTLNTEAFF. For the CDR3, the DNA is TGTGCCAGCAGCTTAGGGGCCGGACAGGGAAAAACTTTGAACACTGAAGCTTTCTTT. Filled out from reference TRBV7-2 and TRBJ1-1, the complete variable domain reads GAGVSQSPSNKVTEKGKDVELRCDPISGHTALYWYRQSLGQGLEFLIYFQGNSAPDKSGLPSDRFSAERTGGSVSTLTIQRTQQEDSAVYLCASSLGAGQGKTLNTEAFFGQGTRLTVV.

The chain is built from TRBV19 and TRBJ1-2, with D uncertain. The CDR3 runs 14 residues. The germline gives CDR1 LNHDA, CDR2 SQIVND (reference sequence). Trimming pared 6 bases from V and 3 bases from J, leaving 14 bases between. CDR3 DNA: TGTGCCAGTAGCTCTTCTAACTCGGACTATGGCTACACCTTC. Translation: CASSSSNSDYGYTF.

The chain combines TRBV30 with TRBJ1-4, with D possibly TRBD1 on 6 matching bases. The CDR3 totals 14 residues. V was pared by 3 bases and J by 7 bases, with 15 bases between. Germline V gives CDR1 GTSNPN, CDR2 SVGIG (reference sequence). In nucleotides, the CDR3 is TGTGCCTGGAGCGCGGCAGGGGTGGGTGAAAAACTGTTTTTT. This encodes CAWSAAGVGEKLFF.

This rearrangement joins TRBV11-3 to TRBJ2-1; TRBD2 matches 8 bases. This CDR3 is 15 amino acids long. Germline loops: CDR1 SGHNT, CDR2 YENEEA. V shed 3 bases and J 2 bases; nucleotides not matched to a gene: 3. CDR3 in amino acids: CASSLGRGAYNEQFF. CDR3 DNA: TGTGCCAGCAGCTTGGGGCGGGGGGCCTACAATGAGCAGTTCTTC.

The J gene is TRBJ2-1, the V gene TRBV5-1; 12 positions match TRBD2. Germline V gene sequence: CDR1 SGHRS, CDR2 YFSETQ. This CDR3 has 15 amino acids. V was clipped by 4 bases and J by 4 bases; unmatched bases: 3. CDR3 nucleotide sequence: TGCGCCAGCAGCCCCGGACTAGCGGGGTACAATGAGCAGTTCTTC. It translates to CASSPGLAGYNEQFF.

CDR3 in DNA: TGTGCCAGCAGCCCTAGCCGGCTCGAGCAGTACTTC. This sequence encodes CASSPSRLEQYF. The chain has TRBV7-2 and TRBJ2-7; possible D gene TRBD2, 5 bases. Trimming shortened V by 5 bases and J by 6 bases, and 11 bases separated the two germline ends. CDR3 length equals 12 residues. CDR1 SGHTA and CDR2 FQGNSA come from the germline V gene.

DNA of the CDR3: TGCAGCGGAAAACTAACGGGCTATGGCTACACCTTC. The encoded protein is CSGKLTGYGYTF. The genes are TRBV29-1 and TRBJ1-2, with D uncertain. CDR1 and CDR2 (germline): SQVTM, ANQGSEA. V was pared by 7 bases and J by 4 bases, with 13 bases between. The CDR3 covers 12 residues.

The V and J genes are TRBV27 and TRBJ2-7; a possible D gene is TRBD2 (6 bases). The ends were cut back, 9 bases at V and 2 bases at J, with 14 bases in the middle. The germline gives CDR1 MNHEY, CDR2 SMNVEV (reference sequence). CDR3 length equals 13 residues. The CDR3 here is CASRRGSTYEQYF. CDR3 sequence (DNA): TGTGCCAGTCGTCGGGGGTCGACCTACGAGCAGTACTTC.

This chain links TRBV5-4 with TRBJ1-5; no reliable D call. V was cut by 0 bases and J by 4 bases, with 2 bases left in between. This CDR3 contains 12 residues. In germline, CDR1 is SGHNT, CDR2 YYREEE (reference sequence). CDR3 sequence (DNA): TGTGCCAGCAGCTTGGGGAATCAGCCCCAGCATTTT. Translating gives CASSLGNQPQHF. Supplemented by reference TRBV5-4 and TRBJ1-5, the full variable domain reads ETGVTQSPTHLIKTRGQQVTLRCSSQSGHNTVSWYQQALGQGPQFIFQYYREEENGRGNFPPRFSGLQFPNYSSELNVNALELDDSALYLCASSLGNQPQHFGDGTRLSIL.

This clone was detected once. The genes are TRBV30 and TRBJ2-4, with a weak D call TRBD2 (5 bases). Germline V CDR1 and CDR2: GTSNPN, SVGIG (reference sequence). The CDR3 covers 14 residues. V was pared by 2 bases and J by 2 bases, with 10 bases between. The CDR3 here is CAWSFGDPKNIQYF. The CDR3 coding sequence is TGTGCCTGGAGTTTCGGGGATCCCAAAAACATTCAGTACTTC.

This chain connects TRBV9 to TRBJ2-5, with D perhaps assigned TRBD1 or TRBD2 (5 bases each). Deletions cut 0 bases from V and 5 bases from J, with 11 bases between. Germline V gene data show CDR1 as SGDLS and CDR2 as YYNGEE. The CDR3 has 14 amino acids. This chain's CDR3 is CASSVGAGSETQYF. CDR3 in DNA: TGTGCCAGCAGCGTAGGTGCAGGGAGTGAGACCCAGTACTTC.

This clone has more than one count but fewer than ten. This chain links TRBV5-1 with TRBJ2-7; no reliable D call. The germline gives CDR1 SGHRS, CDR2 YFSETQ. The V and J ends lost 5 bases and 7 bases respectively, with 22 bases between them. CDR3 length: 15 residues. In DNA, the CDR3 is TGCGCCAGCAGAGCGTACGATAGGACGCCTGGGGAGCAGTACTTC. Its translation: CASRAYDRTPGEQYF.

This clone appeared a single time. The chain couples TRBV20-1 to TRBJ1-3; D call uncertain. The CDR3 runs 11 residues. CDR1 and CDR2 (germline): DFQATT, SNEGSKA (reference sequence). The V and J ends lost 6 bases and 0 bases respectively, with 3 bases between them. The CDR3 DNA reads TGCAGTGCACTCTCTGGAAACACCATATATTTT. This encodes CSALSGNTIYF.